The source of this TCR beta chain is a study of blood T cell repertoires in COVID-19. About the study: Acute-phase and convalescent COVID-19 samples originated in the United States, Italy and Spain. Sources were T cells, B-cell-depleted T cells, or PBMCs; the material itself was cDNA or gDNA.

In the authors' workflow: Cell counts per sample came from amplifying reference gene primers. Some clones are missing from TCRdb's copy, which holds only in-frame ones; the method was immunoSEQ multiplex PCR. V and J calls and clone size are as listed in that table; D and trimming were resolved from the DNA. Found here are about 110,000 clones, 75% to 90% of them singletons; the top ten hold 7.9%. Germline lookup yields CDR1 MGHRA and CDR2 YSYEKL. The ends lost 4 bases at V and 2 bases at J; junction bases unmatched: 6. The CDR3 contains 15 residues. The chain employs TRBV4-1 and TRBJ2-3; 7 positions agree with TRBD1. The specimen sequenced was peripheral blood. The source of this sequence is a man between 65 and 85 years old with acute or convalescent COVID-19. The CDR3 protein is CASSRQGSDTDTQYF. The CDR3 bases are TGCGCCAGCAGCCGACAGGGCTCGGACACAGATACGCAGTATTTT.